This T cell receptor (beta chain) originates from a study of Graves' ophthalmopathy and Graves' hyperthyroidism. Researchers took RNA transcripts and amplified TCR beta CDR3 regions from them. Second-round multiplex PCR came after a first-round RT-PCR that employed HTBI primers. A single record per CDR3 protein comes from TCRdb applying MiXCR to the multiplex PCR reads. This table holds more than 550,000 distinct CDR3 sequences, just over 40% found once. This clonotype has ten or more counts. Its target is unknown. A much larger clone lies a single base off, so this may be a read error. The CDR3 length is 13 residues. Trimming shortened V by 6 bases and J by 8 bases, and 17 bases separated the two germline ends. The V gene's germline CDR1 is SQVTM and CDR2 ANQGSEA. Orbital computed tomography, thyroid ultrasound, TRAb, serum thyroxine and clinical symptoms formed the basis of diagnosis. The authors used Ficoll-Paque density gradient centrifugation to separate PBMCs. The input was around 10 ml of fresh peripheral blood.

Study-level findings and limits: Ophthalmopathy was separated from stable hyperthyroidism by a 13-signature model with approximately 90% sensitivity and around 81% specificity.

This chain connects TRBV29-1 to TRBJ1-3, with no clear D. The TCR comes from an adult man with Graves' ophthalmopathy. Sample: peripheral blood. The CDR3 here is CSVPGTEGDTIYF. For the CDR3, the DNA is TGCAGCGTGCCGGGAACAGAAGGAGACACCATATATTTT.